This T cell receptor (beta chain) was sequenced during a study of Ad26.COV2.S vaccination and SARS-CoV-2 variants. Losses at the gene ends were 8 bases for V and 5 bases for J; bases not matched to a gene: 11. Germline CDR1 and CDR2: LNHDA and SQIVND (reference sequence). This CDR3 is built from 15 residues. Treatment reported: about 20 received Ad26.COV2.S at low or high dose, single or two shots; 5 received placebo; per-sample allocation not given. At day 63 after the first vaccine or placebo injection, samples were drawn. The protocol was immunoSEQ multiplex PCR, while the TCRdb copy is restricted to in-frame clones and leaves out a portion. The sample holds over 300,000 clones, around four fifths seen once.

The chain recombines TRBV19 with TRBJ2-7; 11 nucleotides match TRBD1. Specimen: peripheral blood, collected in a trial of Ad26.COV2.S vaccine versus placebo. The sequence was collected from a person between 18 and 65 years old who received the Ad26.COV2.S COVID-19 vaccine or a placebo. CDR3 residues: CASRKGGTGGNEQYF. As DNA, the CDR3 is TGTGCCAGTCGAAAAGGGGGGACAGGGGGTAACGAGCAGTACTTC.